The 6 T cell receptor beta chains given below trace back to one sample, sequenced in a study of early T cells in non-severe SARS-CoV-2 infection. TCRdb fed the 5' RACE reads into MiXCR, producing one record per CDR3 protein. The sample records thousands of distinct CDR3 sequences, 4% to 5.5% being singletons. The sample was whole blood. The origin of the receptors is an adult who was a healthcare worker with PCR-confirmed SARS-CoV-2 infection or an uninfected control (not recorded which).

Judged by abundance, this clonotype is medium-sized (0.01 to 0.1%). This rearrangement joins TRBV7-2 to TRBJ2-5; D unresolved. V shed 5 bases and J shed 4 bases, with 8 bases lying between them. Per germline, CDR1 SGHTA and CDR2 FQGNSA. This CDR3 spans 12 amino acids. The CDR3 loop reads CASSHQTETQYF. CDR3 in DNA: TGTGCCAGCAGCCACCAAACAGAGACCCAGTACTTC.

The sample holds a few counts of this clonotype. At one of its ends the junction is not consistent with the germline gene, which may arise from a read error. V gene TRBV7-6 combines with J gene TRBJ2-2, with TRBD1 as a possible D gene (7 bases). Germline V gene sequence: CDR1 SGHVS, CDR2 FNYEAQ. The CDR3 covers 18 residues. CDR3 in DNA: TGTGCCAGCAGCTCCTCAGGGGGAGGCGACGCGAACATCGGGGAGCTGTTTTTT. This encodes CASSSSGGGDANIGELFF.

This clonotype was observed at least ten times. This chain links TRBV18 with TRBJ2-5; D may be TRBD2 (5 bases). The CDR3 sequence is 15 residues long. CDR1 KGHSH and CDR2 LQKENI come from the germline V gene. V shed 3 bases and J shed 2 bases, with 13 bases lying between them. The CDR3 sequence is CASSPLGLGQETQYF. Here the CDR3 DNA reads TGTGCCAGCTCACCGCTAGGACTGGGACAAGAGACCCAGTACTTC. Together with reference TRBV18 and TRBJ2-5, the CDR3 gives the full variable domain: NAGVMQNPRHLVRRRGQEARLRCSPMKGHSHVYWYRQLPEEGLKFMVYLQKENIIDESGMPKERFSAEFPKEGPSILRIQQVVRGDSAAYFCASSPLGLGQETQYFGPGTRLLVL.

This clonotype was observed at least ten times. The chain joins TRBV11-2 to TRBJ2-5, with D unresolved. Germline V CDR1 and CDR2: SGHAT, FQNNGV. V lost 4 bases and J lost 7, with 13 bases in between. This CDR3 comprises 13 residues. The CDR3 sequence: CASSSDLSGTQYF. CDR3 nucleotide sequence: TGTGCCAGCAGCTCGGACCTGTCGGGGACCCAGTACTTC.

Judged by abundance, this clonotype is medium-sized. This chain connects TRBV6-6 to TRBJ2-1; a possible D gene is TRBD1 (6 bases). Germline V gene sequence: CDR1 MNHNY, CDR2 SVGAGI (reference sequence). Trimming left V 7 bases short and J 4 bases short, with 20 bases between. The length of the CDR3 is 16 residues. The CDR3 here is CASIPSPGHSYNEQFF. The DNA for the CDR3 is TGTGCCAGCATCCCATCCCCGGGACACTCATACAATGAGCAGTTCTTC.

This clonotype was detected a few times. The CDR3 spells CASSYAHSGSTDTQYF. Here the CDR3 DNA reads TGTGCCAGCAGCTACGCCCACAGCGGGAGTACAGATACGCAGTATTTT. The chain recombines TRBV9 with TRBJ2-3, with TRBD2 matching over 8 bases. The CDR3 has 16 amino acids. The V and J ends lost 4 bases and 3 bases, in that order; junction bases with no gene match: 10. In germline, CDR1 is SGDLS, CDR2 YYNGEE.